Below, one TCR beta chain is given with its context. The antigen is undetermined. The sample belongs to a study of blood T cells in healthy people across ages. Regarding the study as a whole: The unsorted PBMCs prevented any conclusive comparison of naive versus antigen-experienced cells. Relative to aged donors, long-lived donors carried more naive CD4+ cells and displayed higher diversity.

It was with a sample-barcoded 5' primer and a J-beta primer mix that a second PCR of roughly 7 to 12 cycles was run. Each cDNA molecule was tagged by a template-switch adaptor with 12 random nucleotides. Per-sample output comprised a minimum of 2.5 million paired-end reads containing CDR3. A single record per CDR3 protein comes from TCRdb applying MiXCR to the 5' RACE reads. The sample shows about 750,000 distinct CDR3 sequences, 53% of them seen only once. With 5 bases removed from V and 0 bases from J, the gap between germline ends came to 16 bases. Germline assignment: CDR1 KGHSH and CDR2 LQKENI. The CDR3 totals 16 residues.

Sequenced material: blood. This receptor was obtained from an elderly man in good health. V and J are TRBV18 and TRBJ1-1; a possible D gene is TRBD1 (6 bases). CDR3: CASSVADSYMNTEAFF. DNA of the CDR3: TGTGCCAGCTCAGTCGCGGACAGCTACATGAACACTGAAGCTTTCTTT.